Each of the 21 T cell receptor beta chains below was sequenced from the same sample in a study of identical twins (dated by TCRdb to 2016 to 2018). The library was obtained by 5' RACE. TCRdb records Illumina HiSeq 2000 as the sequencer. In TCRdb, the public reads were trimmed at Q25 with fastp and aligned with MiXCR, with productive beta chains retained. Each CDR3 protein appears once, grouped with its most common genes and DNA. The sample contains around 570,000 distinct CDR3 sequences, around 9.6% of them found a single time. 3% of the sample is held by the ten biggest clonotypes. The same data also went into a second study, on yellow fever vaccine responses in identical twins.

The material sequenced was PBMCs. The source of these receptors is a woman aged 18-35 years in good health.

This clonotype was found a few times. The chain carries TRBV11-2 and TRBJ2-7; maybe TRBD1 (6 bases). The CDR3 runs to 15 residues. CDR1 is SGHAT, CDR2 FQNNGV, per germline. V gave up 5 bases and J gave up 0 bases, with 14 bases separating them. CDR3: CASSGGTGTSYEQYF. DNA of the CDR3: TGTGCCAGCAGCGGAGGAACAGGGACCTCCTACGAGCAGTACTTC.

Ten or more counts support this clonotype. The V gene is TRBV5-1, the J gene TRBJ1-1; D unclear. Germline lookup yields CDR1 SGHRS and CDR2 YFSETQ. CDR3 size: 14 residues. V gave up 0 bases and J gave up 2 bases, with 8 bases separating them. The CDR3 sequence is CASSLAPGNTEAFF. The CDR3 DNA sequence: TGCGCCAGCAGCTTGGCCCCAGGAAACACTGAAGCTTTCTTT.

This clonotype was seen repeatedly, ten times or more. This chain connects TRBV4-1 to TRBJ2-7, with 7 bases fitting TRBD1. CDR1 and CDR2 (germline): MGHRA, YSYEKL. V lost 3 bases to trimming and J lost 2 bases; unmatched junction nucleotides: 7. The CDR3 totals 15 residues. CDR3 in DNA: TGCGCCAGCAGCCACATTAGACAGGGACCCTACGAGCAGTACTTC. Its protein product is CASSHIRQGPYEQYF.

This clonotype has just a few counts. The gene calls are TRBV21-1 and TRBJ1-1; the tabulated D call, TRBD1, remains unverified against the DNA. TRBV21-1 is annotated as a pseudogene. The length of the CDR3 is 16 residues. CDR3 bases: TGTGCCAGCAGCAAAGAATTAGACAGGGGACGAACTGAAGCTTTCTTT. Amino acid sequence: CASSKELDRGRTEAFF.

This clonotype appeared many times. This sequence joins TRBV20-1 and TRBJ1-1; D not resolved. The V gene's germline CDR1 is DFQATT and CDR2 SNEGSKA (reference sequence). V shed 6 bases and J shed 7 bases, with 12 bases lying between them. This CDR3 comprises 11 residues. The CDR3 DNA is TGCAGTGCCAACCCCAGAGATGAAGCTTTCTTT. This translates into CSANPRDEAFF.

This clonotype was recorded a few times. The chain combines TRBV18 with TRBJ2-7; D is possibly TRBD1 (5 bases). Germline CDR1 is KGHSH and CDR2 is LQKENI. CDR3 length equals 13 residues. V shed 2 bases and J shed 3 bases, with 8 bases lying between them. Here the CDR3 DNA reads TGTGCCAGCTCACCAGGGGCGTACTACGAGCAGTACTTC. Translation gives CASSPGAYYEQYF.

This clonotype was seen repeatedly, ten times or more. This rearrangement joins TRBV9 to TRBJ2-7, with D perhaps matching TRBD1 (5 bases). The V gene lost 2 bases and the J gene lost 0 bases, with 6 bases spanning the gap. Germline values: CDR1 SGDLS, CDR2 YYNGEE. The CDR3 is 13 residues long. CDR3 protein: CASSVDSSYEQYF. In DNA, the CDR3 is TGTGCCAGCAGCGTCGACAGCTCCTACGAGCAGTACTTC. The full variable domain, rest sourced from reference TRBV9 and TRBJ2-7, is DSGVTQTPKHLITATGQRVTLRCSPRSGDLSVYWYQQSLDQGLQFLIQYYNGEERAKGNILERFSAQQFPDLHSELNLSSLELGDSALYFCASSVDSSYEQYFGPGTRLTVT.

The chain couples TRBV14 to TRBJ2-5; 12 bases agree with TRBD2. Germline V gene data show CDR1 as SGHDN and CDR2 as FVKESK. The V gene end was trimmed by 4 bases and the J gene end by 0 bases; junction bases not matched to a gene: 6. This CDR3 comprises 17 residues. In nucleotides, the CDR3 is TGTGCCAGCAGCCGTCTGACTAGCGGGGGCTACCAAGAGACCCAGTACTTC. Its translation is CASSRLTSGGYQETQYF.

This clonotype was seen repeatedly, ten times or more. The chain recombines TRBV3-1 with TRBJ2-2, with D unresolved. CDR1 and CDR2 (germline): LGHDT, YNNKEL (reference sequence). The CDR3 contains 12 residues. Trimming took 3 bases from V and 5 from J, leaving 4 bases between them. The CDR3 sequence is CASSHFTGELFF. CDR3 bases: TGTGCCAGCAGCCACTTTACCGGGGAGCTGTTTTTT.

This clonotype has just a few counts. The chain uses TRBV29-1 and TRBJ2-3; 11 positions agree with TRBD2. Germline trimming cut 5 bases from V and 6 bases from J; bases unmatched to any gene: 7. Germline V gene data show CDR1 as SQVTM and CDR2 as ANQGSEA. This CDR3 contains 14 residues. CDR3 sequence (DNA): TGCAGCGTTATCATTAGCGGGGGGGCCGATACGCAGTATTTT. As protein: CSVIISGGADTQYF.

The V call is TRBV7-6, the J call TRBJ2-2; no reliable D call. There are 17 residues in the CDR3. Trimming took 5 bases from V and 3 from J, leaving 19 bases between them. CDR1 is SGHVS and CDR2 is FNYEAQ in the germline V gene. The CDR3 reads CASSQLGSVMDTGELFF. The CDR3 nucleotides are TGTGCCAGCAGCCAGCTTGGATCGGTCATGGACACCGGGGAGCTGTTTTTT.

The V and J genes are TRBV5-1 and TRBJ2-7; TRBD2 aligns across 8 bases. The trim removed 4 bases at V and 6 bases at J, leaving 12 bases unmatched. CDR3 size: 15 residues. CDR1 SGHRS and CDR2 YFSETQ come from the germline V gene. CDR3 sequence (DNA): TGCGCCAGCAGCCGTTTGGCGGGGGGTCAGGGCGAGCAGTACTTC. Translation: CASSRLAGGQGEQYF.

V and J are TRBV21-1 and TRBJ2-3; the table's D call, TRBD2, was not checked against the DNA. TRBV21-1 is an annotated pseudogene. The CDR3 has 18 residues. CDR3 residues: CASSSSSGRTITSDTQYF. The CDR3 bases are TGTGCCAGCAGCTCTTCTAGCGGTAGGACAATAACGTCAGATACGCAGTATTTT.

The chain uses TRBV28 and TRBJ1-1; the D gene is possibly TRBD1 (6 bases). The CDR3 runs 14 residues. Germline loops: CDR1 MDHEN, CDR2 SYDVKM. Trimming removed 4 bases at V and 4 bases at J, with 13 bases between. CDR3: CASSYPRGGTEAFF. The CDR3 nucleotides are TGTGCCAGCAGTTACCCTAGGGGGGGCACTGAAGCTTTCTTT.

This chain links TRBV5-5 with TRBJ2-7; D is possibly TRBD1 or TRBD2 (5 bases each). V was cut by 4 bases and J by 2 bases, with 19 bases left in between. The CDR3 covers 16 residues. Germline CDR1 and CDR2: SGHKS and YYEKEE (reference sequence). The CDR3 coding sequence is TGTGCCAGCAGCGGAAGAGGGACCACCATACCCTACGAGCAGTACTTC. This translates into CASSGRGTTIPYEQYF.

DNA for the CDR3: TGCGCCAGCAGCCAACGGACTAGCGGGAGTGGAGATACGCAGTATTTT. Translating gives CASSQRTSGSGDTQYF. The rearrangement joins TRBV5-1 to TRBJ2-3, with TRBD2 matching 13 bases. Germline CDR1 and CDR2: SGHRS and YFSETQ. Losses at the gene ends were 4 bases for V and 5 bases for J; bases not matched to a gene: 7. The CDR3 is 16 residues long.

This clonotype occurred a few times. The chain combines TRBV28 with TRBJ1-1; D might be TRBD1 (6 bases). The ends were cut back, 4 bases at V and 6 bases at J, with 18 bases in the middle. Germline lookup yields CDR1 MDHEN and CDR2 SYDVKM. The CDR3 covers 15 residues. The CDR3 here is CASSSPSSKGAEAFF. In DNA, the CDR3 is TGTGCCAGCAGTTCCCCCTCTTCAAAGGGGGCTGAAGCTTTCTTT. Based on the CDR3 plus reference TRBV28 and TRBJ1-1, the full variable domain is DVKVTQSSRYLVKRTGEKVFLECVQDMDHENMFWYRQDPGLGLRLIYFSYDVKMKEKGDIPEGYSVSREKKERFSLILESASTNQTSMYLCASSSPSSKGAEAFFGQGTRLTVV.

This clonotype was counted a few times. This sequence joins TRBV4-2 and TRBJ2-3; 15 bases agree with TRBD2. The ends lost 0 bases at V and 2 bases at J; junction bases unmatched: 15. The germline gives CDR1 LGHNA, CDR2 YNFKEQ. CDR3 length: 22 amino acids. In nucleotides, the CDR3 is TGTGCCAGCAGCCAAGAGACACGATTCGCGGGACTAGCGGGAGGATCCACAGATACGCAGTATTTT. Translating it yields CASSQETRFAGLAGGSTDTQYF.

This clonotype was counted a few times. The rearrangement joins TRBV28 to TRBJ1-5; D gene uncertain. Deletions cut 6 bases from V and 9 bases from J, with 18 bases between. CDR1 MDHEN and CDR2 SYDVKM come from the germline V gene. The CDR3 runs to 14 residues. The CDR3: CASSTNRAPGPQHF. CDR3 DNA sequence: TGTGCCAGCAGCACGAACCGGGCCCCAGGGCCCCAGCATTTT. Full variable domain (outside the CDR3, taken from reference TRBV28 and TRBJ1-5): DVKVTQSSRYLVKRTGEKVFLECVQDMDHENMFWYRQDPGLGLRLIYFSYDVKMKEKGDIPEGYSVSREKKERFSLILESASTNQTSMYLCASSTNRAPGPQHFGDGTRLSIL.

This clonotype was seen repeatedly, ten times or more. The rearrangement uses TRBV6-5 and TRBJ2-1, with D possibly being TRBD1 (6 bases). This CDR3 is 13 amino acids long. V dropped 6 bases and J dropped 7 bases, with 13 bases sitting between them. CDR1 and CDR2 from the germline V gene are MNHEY and SVGAGI. Here the CDR3 reads CASRSSRGNEQFF. The CDR3 DNA is TGTGCCAGCAGGTCCTCGAGGGGGAATGAGCAGTTCTTC.

This clonotype was seen repeatedly, ten times or more. The DNA for the CDR3 is TGCAGCGTTACTACCAATAGCAATCAGCCCCAGCATTTT. This codes for CSVTTNSNQPQHF. This chain uses TRBV29-1 with TRBJ1-5; D ambiguous. The CDR3 consists of 13 residues. CDR1 is SQVTM, CDR2 ANQGSEA, per germline. Trimming cost V 5 bases and J 0 bases, with 8 bases left between them.